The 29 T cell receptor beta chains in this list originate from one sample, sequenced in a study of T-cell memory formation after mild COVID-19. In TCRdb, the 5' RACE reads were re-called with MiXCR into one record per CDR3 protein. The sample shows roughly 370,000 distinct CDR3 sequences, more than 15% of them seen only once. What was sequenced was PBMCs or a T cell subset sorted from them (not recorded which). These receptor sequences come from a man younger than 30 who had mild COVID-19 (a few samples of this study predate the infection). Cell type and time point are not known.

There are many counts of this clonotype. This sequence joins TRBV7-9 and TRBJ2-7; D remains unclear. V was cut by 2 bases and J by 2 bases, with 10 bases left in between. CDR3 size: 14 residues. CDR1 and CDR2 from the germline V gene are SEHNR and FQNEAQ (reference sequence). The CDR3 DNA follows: TGTGCCAGCAGCTTACTCCGGACGCCCTACGAGCAGTACTTC. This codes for CASSLLRTPYEQYF.

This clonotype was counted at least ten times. The CDR3 DNA reads as TGTGCCAGCAGTTTACAAGAGTATGGCTACACCTTC. Its protein product is CASSLQEYGYTF. J is TRBJ1-2 and V is TRBV12-3 or TRBV12-4; D remains ambiguous. V was shortened by 2 bases and J by 5 bases, with 6 bases between the two germline ends. The CDR3 has 12 residues.

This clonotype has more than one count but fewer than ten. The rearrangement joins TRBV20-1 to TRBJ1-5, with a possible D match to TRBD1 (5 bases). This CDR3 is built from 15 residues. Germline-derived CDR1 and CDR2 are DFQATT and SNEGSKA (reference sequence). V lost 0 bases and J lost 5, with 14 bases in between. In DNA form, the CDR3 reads TGCAGTGCTAGAGATCCGGTTGGGGGGGATCAGCCCCAGCATTTT. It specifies CSARDPVGGDQPQHF.

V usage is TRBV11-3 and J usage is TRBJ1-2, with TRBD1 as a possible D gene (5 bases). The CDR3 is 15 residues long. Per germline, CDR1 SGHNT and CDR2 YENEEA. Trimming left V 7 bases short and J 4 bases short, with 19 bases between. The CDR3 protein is CASTEGLGRGYGYTF. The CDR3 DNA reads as TGTGCCAGCACCGAGGGTTTGGGGAGGGGCTATGGCTACACCTTC.

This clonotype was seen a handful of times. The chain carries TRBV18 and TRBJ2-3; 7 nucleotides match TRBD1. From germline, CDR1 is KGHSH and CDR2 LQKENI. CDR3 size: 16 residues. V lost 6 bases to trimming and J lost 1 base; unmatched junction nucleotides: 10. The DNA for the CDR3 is TGTGCCAGCTCTAAACTCGGCGACAGGGGCACAGATACGCAGTATTTT. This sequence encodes CASSKLGDRGTDTQYF.

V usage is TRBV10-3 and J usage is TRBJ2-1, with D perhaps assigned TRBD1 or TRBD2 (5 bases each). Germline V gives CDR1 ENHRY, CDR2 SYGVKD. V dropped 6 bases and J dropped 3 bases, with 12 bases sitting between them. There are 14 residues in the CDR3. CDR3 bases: TGTGCCATCAGCCCCGGGACGCTCTACAATGAGCAGTTCTTC. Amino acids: CAISPGTLYNEQFF.

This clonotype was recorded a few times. This chain's CDR3 is CASSPYWGRETQYF. CDR3 bases: TGTGCCAGCTCACCGTACTGGGGTAGAGAGACCCAGTACTTC. V is TRBV18 and J is TRBJ2-5; D ambiguous. With 3 bases removed from V and 4 bases from J, the gap between germline ends came to 12 bases. There are 14 residues in the CDR3. CDR1 is KGHSH and CDR2 is LQKENI in the germline V gene.

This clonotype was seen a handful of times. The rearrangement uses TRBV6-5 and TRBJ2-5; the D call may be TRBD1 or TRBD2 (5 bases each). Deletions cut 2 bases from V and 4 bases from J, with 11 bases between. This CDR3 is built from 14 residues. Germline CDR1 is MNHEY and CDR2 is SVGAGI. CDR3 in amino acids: CASSYGDDRETQYF. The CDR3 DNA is TGTGCCAGCAGTTACGGGGACGATCGAGAGACCCAGTACTTC.

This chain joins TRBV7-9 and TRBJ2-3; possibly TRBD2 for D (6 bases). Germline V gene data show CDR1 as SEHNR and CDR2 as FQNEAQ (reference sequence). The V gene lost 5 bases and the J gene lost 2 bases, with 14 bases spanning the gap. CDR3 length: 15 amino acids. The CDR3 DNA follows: TGTGCCAGCAGCCCCCCGCGGGGTTTCACAGATACGCAGTATTTT. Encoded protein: CASSPPRGFTDTQYF.

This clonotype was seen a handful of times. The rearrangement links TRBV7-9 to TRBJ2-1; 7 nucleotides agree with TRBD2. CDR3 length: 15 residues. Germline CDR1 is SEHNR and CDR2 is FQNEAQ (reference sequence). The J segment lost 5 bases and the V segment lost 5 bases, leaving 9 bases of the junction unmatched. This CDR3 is CASSPAGGFHNEQFF. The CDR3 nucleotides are TGTGCCAGCAGCCCCGCCGGGGGGTTCCACAATGAGCAGTTCTTC.

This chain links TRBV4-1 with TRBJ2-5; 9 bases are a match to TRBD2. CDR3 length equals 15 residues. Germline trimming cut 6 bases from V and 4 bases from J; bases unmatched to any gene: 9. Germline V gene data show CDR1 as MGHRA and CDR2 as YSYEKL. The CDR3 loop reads CASSELAGSGETQYF. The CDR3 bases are TGCGCCAGCAGTGAACTAGCGGGCAGTGGAGAGACCCAGTACTTC.

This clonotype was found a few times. CDR3 bases: TGTGCCAGCAGCCTATCGGGACTAGGTTCCTACAATGAGCAGTTCTTC. This gives the protein CASSLSGLGSYNEQFF. V gene TRBV5-6 combines with J gene TRBJ2-1; 8 positions agree with TRBD2. Trimming took 4 bases from V and 1 from J; bases not matched to a gene: 7. This CDR3 is 16 amino acids long. In germline, CDR1 is SGHDT, CDR2 YYEEEE.

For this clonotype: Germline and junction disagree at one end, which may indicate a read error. This CDR3 is CASSPTGEYQHQHF. CDR3 in DNA: TGTGCCAGCAGCCCGACAGGCGAATATCAGCACCAGCATTTT. V and J are TRBV9 and TRBJ1-5; D might be TRBD1 (6 bases). Per germline, CDR1 SGDLS and CDR2 YYNGEE. The CDR3 sequence is 14 residues long.

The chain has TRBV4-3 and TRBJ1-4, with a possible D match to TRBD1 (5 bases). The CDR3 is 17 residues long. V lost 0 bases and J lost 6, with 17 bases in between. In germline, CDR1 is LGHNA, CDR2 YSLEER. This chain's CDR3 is CASSQDLGVFAYEKLFF. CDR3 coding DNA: TGCGCCAGCAGCCAAGATTTAGGGGTTTTTGCGTATGAAAAACTGTTTTTT.

CDR3 nucleotide sequence: TGTGCCACCAGTGATAACGGACTAGCGGGCAATGAGCAGTTCTTC. Translation gives CATSDNGLAGNEQFF. This chain joins TRBV24-1 and TRBJ2-1, with 11 bases that match TRBD2. CDR3 length: 15 amino acids. The ends lost 3 bases at V and 6 bases at J; junction bases unmatched: 3. The V gene's germline CDR1 is KGHDR and CDR2 SFDVKD.

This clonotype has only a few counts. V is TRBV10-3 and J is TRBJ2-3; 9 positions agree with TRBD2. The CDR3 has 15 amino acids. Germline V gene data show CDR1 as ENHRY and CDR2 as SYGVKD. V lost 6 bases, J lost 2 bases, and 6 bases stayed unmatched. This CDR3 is CAIRAGLAFTDTQYF. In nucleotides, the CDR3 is TGTGCCATCAGGGCGGGACTAGCCTTCACAGATACGCAGTATTTT.

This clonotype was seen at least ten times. CDR3 DNA: TGTGCCAGCACCTACGGGAGTCCCGGGGAGCTGTTTTTT. Translating gives CASTYGSPGELFF. This rearrangement joins TRBV6-5 to TRBJ2-2; possibly TRBD2 for D (6 bases). V dropped 7 bases and J dropped 6 bases, with 12 bases sitting between them. This CDR3 spans 13 amino acids. Germline-derived CDR1 and CDR2 are MNHEY and SVGAGI.

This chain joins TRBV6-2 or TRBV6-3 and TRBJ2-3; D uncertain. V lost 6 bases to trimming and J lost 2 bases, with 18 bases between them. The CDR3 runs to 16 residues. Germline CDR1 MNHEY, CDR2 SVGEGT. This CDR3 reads CASRRERWSHTDTQYF. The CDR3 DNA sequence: TGTGCCAGCAGACGTGAGCGCTGGAGCCACACAGATACGCAGTATTTT.

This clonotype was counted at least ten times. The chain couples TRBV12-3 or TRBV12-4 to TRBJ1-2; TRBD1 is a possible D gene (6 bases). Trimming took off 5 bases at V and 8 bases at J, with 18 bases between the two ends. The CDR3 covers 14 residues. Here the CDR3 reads CASSPGGSGGGYTF. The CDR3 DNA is TGTGCCAGCAGTCCGGGGGGTTCCGGGGGCGGCTACACCTTC.

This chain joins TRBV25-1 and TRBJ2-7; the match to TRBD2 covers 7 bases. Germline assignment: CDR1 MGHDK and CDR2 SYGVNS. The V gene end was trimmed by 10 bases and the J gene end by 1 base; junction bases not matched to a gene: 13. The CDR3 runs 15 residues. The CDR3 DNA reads TGTGCCACTTCGAGGGGAGGGGCATGGTCCTACGAGCAGTACTTC. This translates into CATSRGGAWSYEQYF.

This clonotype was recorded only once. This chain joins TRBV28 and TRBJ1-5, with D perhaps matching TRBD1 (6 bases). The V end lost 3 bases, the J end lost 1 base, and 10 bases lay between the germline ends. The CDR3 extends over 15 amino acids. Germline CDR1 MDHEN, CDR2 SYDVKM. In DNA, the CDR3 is TGTGCCAGCAGTTTTTGGGGGCAAAGCAATCAGCCCCAGCATTTT. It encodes CASSFWGQSNQPQHF.

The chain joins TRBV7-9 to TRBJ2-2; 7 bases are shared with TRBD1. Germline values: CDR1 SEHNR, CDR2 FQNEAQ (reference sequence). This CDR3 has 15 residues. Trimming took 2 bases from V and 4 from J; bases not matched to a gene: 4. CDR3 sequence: CASSLLGGATGELFF. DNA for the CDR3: TGTGCCAGCAGCTTATTAGGGGGCGCCACCGGGGAGCTGTTTTTT.

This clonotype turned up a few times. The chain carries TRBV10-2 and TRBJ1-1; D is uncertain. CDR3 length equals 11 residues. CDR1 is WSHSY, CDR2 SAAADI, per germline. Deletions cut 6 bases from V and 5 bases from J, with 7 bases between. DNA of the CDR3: TGCGCCAGCAGGACCGTTACTGAAGCTTTCTTT. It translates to CASRTVTEAFF.

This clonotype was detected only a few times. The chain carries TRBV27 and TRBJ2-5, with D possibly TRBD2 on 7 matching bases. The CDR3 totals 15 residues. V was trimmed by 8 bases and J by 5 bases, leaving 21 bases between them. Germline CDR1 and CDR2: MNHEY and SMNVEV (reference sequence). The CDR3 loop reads CASRISGGAGETQYF. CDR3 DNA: TGTGCCAGCCGAATTTCTGGGGGGGCCGGGGAGACCCAGTACTTC.

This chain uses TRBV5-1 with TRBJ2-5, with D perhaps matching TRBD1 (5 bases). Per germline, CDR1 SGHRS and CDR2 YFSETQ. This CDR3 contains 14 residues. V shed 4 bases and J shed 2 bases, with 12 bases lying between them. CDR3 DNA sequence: TGCGCCAGCAGCGCAGGGATGAGGCAAGAGACCCAGTACTTC. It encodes CASSAGMRQETQYF.

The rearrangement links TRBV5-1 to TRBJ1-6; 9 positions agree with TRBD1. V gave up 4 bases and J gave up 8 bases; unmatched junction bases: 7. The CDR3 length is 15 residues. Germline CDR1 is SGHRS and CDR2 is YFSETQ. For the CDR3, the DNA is TGCGCCAGCAGCAAAACAGGGGGCGAGGATTCACCCCTCCACTTT. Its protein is CASSKTGGEDSPLHF.

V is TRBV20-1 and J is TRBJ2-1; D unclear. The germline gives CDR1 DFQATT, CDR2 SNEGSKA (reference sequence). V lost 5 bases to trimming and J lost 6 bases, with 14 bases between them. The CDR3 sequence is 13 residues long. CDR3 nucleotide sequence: TGCAGTGCTGACCGGGCACTTTTCAATGAGCAGTTCTTC. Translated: CSADRALFNEQFF.

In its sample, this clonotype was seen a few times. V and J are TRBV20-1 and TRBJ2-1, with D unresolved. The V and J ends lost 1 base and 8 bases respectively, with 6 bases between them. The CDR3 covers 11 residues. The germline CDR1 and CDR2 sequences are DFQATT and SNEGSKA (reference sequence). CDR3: CSARGHDEQFF. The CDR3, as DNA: TGCAGTGCTAGAGGGCACGATGAGCAGTTCTTC.

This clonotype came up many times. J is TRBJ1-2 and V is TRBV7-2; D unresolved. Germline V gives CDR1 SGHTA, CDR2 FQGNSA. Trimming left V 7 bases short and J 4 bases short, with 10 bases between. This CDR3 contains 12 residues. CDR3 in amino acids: CASTPLLYGYTF. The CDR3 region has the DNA TGTGCCAGCACCCCTTTGCTCTATGGCTACACCTTC.